These T cell receptor beta chains were read from a single sample in a study of blood T cell repertoires in COVID-19. Sequencing used immunoSEQ multiplex PCR; TCRdb keeps in-frame clones, though not all of them. The data contain about 130,000 clones, 84% of them singletons. The sequenced material came from peripheral blood. These receptor sequences come from a human donor in a cohort sampled during active COVID-19. The CDR3 runs from the conserved cysteine through the conserved F or W. The D gene is left open where the match is weak. Clone size is shown for a subset of rows, as once, few, many or a class of expanded clone.

few TRBD1 TRBJ1-1 14 TRBV7-3 CASSPRQGDTEAFF TGTGCCAGCAGCCCGCGACAGGGTGACACTGAAGCTTTCTTT
. . TRBJ1-4 14 TRBV19 CASRQGPTNEKLFF TGTGCCAGTAGACAGGGACCAACTAATGAAAAACTGTTTTTT
. TRBD2 TRBJ2-3 18 TRBV7-2 CASSPHSQAGAGTDTQYF TGTGCCAGCAGCCCCCATTCCCAAGCGGGGGCCGGCACAGATACGCAGTATTTT
. . TRBJ1-2 13 TRBV7-9 CASSLRTAEGYTF TGTGCCAGCAGCTTACGGACAGCGGAGGGCTACACCTTC
. . TRBJ1-2 17 TRBV2 CASSENPQGTASYGYTF TGTGCCAGCAGCGAAAACCCCCAGGGAACAGCTTCCTATGGCTACACCTTC
. . TRBJ1-2 16 TRBV28 CASSLLNRLDNYGYTF TGTGCCAGCAGTTTACTTAACAGGCTCGATAACTATGGCTACACCTTC
. TRBD2 TRBJ2-1 15 TRBV7-9 CASSTGTSAGDEQFF TGTGCCAGCAGCACCGGGACTAGCGCAGGGGATGAGCAGTTCTTC
once TRBD2 TRBJ2-7 13 TRBV28 CASRATAGGYLYF TGTGCCAGCAGGGCTACCGCCGGGGGGTATCTGTACTTC
once . TRBJ1-1 12 TRBV12-3/TRBV12-4 CASGRANTEAFF TGTGCCAGCGGGAGGGCGAACACTGAAGCTTTCTTT
. TRBD1 TRBJ2-7 15 TRBV6-5 CASRTSDRVDYEQYF TGTGCCAGCAGGACGTCCGACAGGGTGGACTACGAGCAGTACTTC
. TRBD1 TRBJ1-1 14 TRBV5-1 CASKSGTGNTEAFF TGCGCCAGCAAATCTGGGACAGGGAACACTGAAGCTTTCTTT
. TRBD1 TRBJ1-2 13 TRBV27 CASSFRTGQGYTF TGTGCCAGCAGTTTTCGGACAGGGCAGGGCTACACCTTC
. . TRBJ2-1 17 TRBV2 CASSEALGPSSYNEQFF TGTGCCAGCAGTGAAGCGCTTGGTCCGAGCTCCTACAATGAGCAGTTCTTC
. . TRBJ2-5 13 TRBV24-1 CATSESYQETQYF TGTGCCACCAGTGAATCGTACCAAGAGACCCAGTACTTC
. TRBD2 TRBJ2-5 14 TRBV11-2 CASSLSRGWETQYF TGTGCCAGCAGTTTGTCGCGGGGGTGGGAGACCCAGTACTTC
. . TRBJ2-3 13 TRBV4-1 CASSLEVADTQYF TGCGCCAGCAGCCTTGAGGTGGCAGATACGCAGTATTTT
. . TRBJ2-1 16 TRBV29-1 CSVGWAGGRGGNEQFF TGCAGCGTTGGATGGGCTGGAGGCAGGGGCGGGAATGAGCAGTTCTTC
. TRBD1 TRBJ2-7 14 TRBV3-1/TRBV3-2 CASSARDSSYEQYF TGTGCCAGCAGCGCCCGGGACAGCTCCTACGAGCAGTACTTC
few . TRBJ1-1 15 TRBV5-1 CASSFGSRGGTEAFF TGCGCCAGCAGCTTCGGCAGCAGGGGCGGCACTGAAGCTTTCTTT
once . TRBJ1-4 15 TRBV6-5 CASSYSRVTPEKLFF TGTGCCAGCAGTTACTCGAGGGTTACACCGGAAAAACTGTTTTTT
. . TRBJ2-1 16 TRBV6-5 CASSLRSTASYNEQFF TGTGCCAGCAGTTTGCGTTCGACAGCCTCATACAATGAGCAGTTCTTC
. . TRBJ2-3 14 TRBV19 CASSISAQRDTQYF TGTGCCAGTAGTATAAGTGCCCAGCGGGATACGCAGTATTTT
. TRBD1 TRBJ1-2 15 TRBV9 CASSEGTGSGYGYTF TGTGCCAGCAGCGAGGGGACAGGGTCCGGCTATGGCTACACCTTC
few . TRBJ2-7 15 TRBV6-2/TRBV6-3 CASSYSPRHLYEQYF TGTGCCAGCAGTTACTCTCCGAGACACCTTTACGAGCAGTACTTC
. . TRBJ1-2 13 TRBV9 CASSVSEGYGYTF TGTGCCAGCAGCGTCTCAGAGGGCTATGGCTACACCTTC
. TRBD2 TRBJ2-3 15 TRBV19 CASRQLAGTADTQYF TGTGCCAGTAGACAATTAGCGGGGACGGCAGATACGCAGTATTTT
. TRBD1 TRBJ1-3 17 TRBV3-1/TRBV3-2 CASSQERDRAGGNTIYF TGTGCCAGCAGCCAAGAGCGGGACAGGGCGGGTGGAAACACCATATATTTT
. . TRBJ2-2 16 TRBV5-1 CASSLYGTRNTGELFF TGCGCCAGCAGCTTGTACGGGACACGTAACACCGGGGAGCTGTTTTTT
. TRBD2 TRBJ2-1 16 TRBV5-1 CASSLAASGGYNEQFF TGCGCCAGCAGCTTGGCAGCTAGCGGGGGATACAATGAGCAGTTCTTC
. TRBD1 TRBJ2-7 14 TRBV5-1 CASNRDRSSYEQYF TGCGCCAGCAACCGGGACAGGAGCTCCTACGAGCAGTACTTC
. . TRBJ1-4 13 TRBV5-1 CASTRVVGEKLFF TGCGCCAGCACCCGGGTAGTGGGTGAAAAACTGTTTTTT
. . TRBJ1-1 13 TRBV30 CAWRVAGGAEAFF TGTGCCTGGAGGGTAGCGGGGGGCGCTGAAGCTTTCTTT
. TRBD2 TRBJ2-5 13 TRBV7-9 CASSSLAEETQYF TGTGCCAGCAGTTCACTAGCGGAAGAGACCCAGTACTTC
many TRBD1 TRBJ2-6 16 TRBV7-4 CASSSSPGQCPNVLTF TGTGCCAGCAGCTCCAGTCCGGGACAGTGCCCTAACGTCCTGACTTTC
. TRBD2 TRBJ2-7 14 TRBV19 CASRPGGAVHEQYF TGTGCCAGTAGACCCGGGGGGGCCGTCCACGAGCAGTACTTC
. . TRBJ1-1 14 TRBV5-1 CASSLGRGNTEAFF TGCGCCAGCAGCTTGGGACGGGGGAACACTGAAGCTTTCTTT
. TRBD2 TRBJ2-1 12 TRBV11-2 CASSLPGTSLFF TGTGCCAGCAGCTTACCCGGGACTAGCCTTTTCTTC
. . TRBJ2-6 19 TRBV7-5 CARSLTPRGGVSGANVLTF TGTGCCAGAAGCTTAACACCCCGGGGGGGGGTCTCTGGGGCCAACGTCCTGACTTTC
. . TRBJ1-2 15 TRBV19 CASSTTTQGGYGYTF TGTGCCAGTAGTACCACAACCCAGGGAGGCTATGGCTACACCTTC
. TRBD1 TRBJ2-1 18 TRBV5-1 CASSFGTGSTTSYNEQFF TGCGCCAGCAGCTTTGGGACAGGGTCAACCACCTCCTACAATGAGCAGTTCTTC
. . TRBJ2-7 13 TRBV6-6 CASSLPETYEQYF TGTGCCAGCTCACTTCCTGAGACCTACGAGCAGTACTTC
once . TRBJ2-1 13 TRBV9 CASSVTAYNEQFF TGTGCCAGCAGCGTGACAGCTTACAATGAGCAGTTCTTC
. . TRBJ1-6 13 TRBV4-2 CASSPKPDSPLHF TGTGCCAGCAGCCCGAAACCAGATTCACCCCTCCACTTT
. . TRBJ2-5 13 TRBV7-2 CASSLDTLETQYF TGTGCCAGCAGCCTCGACACATTAGAGACCCAGTACTTC
few TRBD1 TRBJ1-2 16 TRBV19 CASSTLGQGWDYGYTF TGTGCCAGTAGTACCCTGGGACAGGGATGGGACTATGGCTACACCTTC
once . TRBJ2-4 16 TRBV20-1 CSASLVGPAHKNIQYF TGCAGTGCCAGTCTGGTGGGCCCTGCCCATAAAAACATTCAGTACTTC
. . TRBJ1-2 8 TRBV20-1 CSAGALFF TGCAGTGCTGGGGCCTTGTTCTTC
. . TRBJ2-6 18 TRBV12-1 CASSHPPTGGSGANVLTF TGTGCCAGCAGCCATCCACCGACAGGGGGCTCTGGGGCCAACGTCCTGACTTTC
. TRBD1 TRBJ1-4 15 TRBV25-1 CASRDDRGGSEKLFF TGTGCCAGCAGAGACGACAGGGGAGGAAGTGAAAAACTGTTTTTT